These T cell receptor beta chains were read from a single sample in a study of blood T cell repertoires in COVID-19. Clones were sequenced by immunoSEQ multiplex PCR, and TCRdb holds only the in-frame ones, with some missing. Among around 310,000 clones listed, roughly 89% were seen once. The specimen was PBMCs or T cells enriched from blood (not recorded which). Source of these receptors: a woman in her twenties or thirties who had recovered from COVID-19. Both conserved end residues are part of each CDR3. Fields, in order: D gene, V gene, J gene, clone size, CDR3 protein, CDR3 DNA. The D gene is left open where the match is weak. Some rows mark clone size as missing; the rest say once, few, many or name a class of expanded clone.

>-|TRBV4-1|TRBJ2-1|-
CASSQDERPSYNEQFF
TGCGCCAGCAGCCAAGACGAGCGACCCTCCTACAATGAGCAGTTCTTC
>TRBD1|TRBV5-4|TRBJ1-4|-
CASSSARDRENEKLFF
TGTGCCAGCAGCTCAGCTCGGGACAGGGAGAATGAAAAACTGTTTTTT
>TRBD2|TRBV5-8|TRBJ2-2|-
CASSFRLAGEGELFF
TGTGCCAGCAGCTTCAGACTAGCGGGAGAGGGGGAGCTGTTTTTT
>TRBD1|TRBV5-5|TRBJ1-6|-
CASSLWDRVNSPLHF
TGTGCCAGCAGCTTGTGGGACAGGGTTAATTCACCCCTCCACTTT
>-|TRBV15|TRBJ1-5|few
CATSRDPGSQPQHF
TGTGCCACCAGCAGAGATCCAGGCAGTCAGCCCCAGCATTTT
>TRBD1|TRBV4-2|TRBJ2-7|-
CASSQGQGSASYEQYF
TGTGCCAGCAGCCAAGGACAGGGTAGCGCCTCCTACGAGCAGTACTTC
>TRBD1|TRBV4-1|TRBJ1-2|-
CASRQEAGTGSYENYGYTF
TGCGCCAGCAGGCAAGAGGCTGGGACAGGGTCTTATGAAAACTATGGCTACACCTTC
>-|TRBV6-5|TRBJ1-2|once
CASSYGHLHTF
TGTGCCAGCAGTTACGGACACCTACACACCTTC
>TRBD2|TRBV7-6|TRBJ2-5|-
CASSKLPGGETQYF
TGTGCCAGCAGCAAACTTCCGGGGGGAGAGACCCAGTACTTC
>TRBD1|TRBV7-3|TRBJ1-2|-
CASSPRTGTSDGYTF
TGTGCCAGCAGCCCGCGGACAGGGACGTCGGATGGCTACACCTTC
>-|TRBV3-1/TRBV3-2|TRBJ2-3|-
CASSQDRGADTQYF
TGTGCCAGCAGCCAAGACAGGGGCGCAGATACGCAGTATTTT
>TRBD2|TRBV28|TRBJ2-3|-
CASSSNPGLAGGLATQYF
TGTGCCAGCAGTTCAAATCCGGGACTAGCGGGAGGGCTTGCTACGCAGTATTTT
>-|TRBV5-5|TRBJ1-5|-
CASSLGPQGNQPQHF
TGTGCCAGCAGCTTGGGACCGCAGGGCAATCAGCCCCAGCATTTT
>TRBD2|TRBV15|TRBJ2-1|-
CATSRDASGRYDEQFF
TGTGCCACCAGCAGAGATGCTAGCGGGAGGTACGATGAGCAGTTCTTC
>TRBD1|TRBV7-6|TRBJ2-1|-
CASSRRTGPSRSYNEQFF
TGTGCCAGCAGCCGCCGGACAGGGCCCTCCCGCTCCTACAATGAGCAGTTCTTC
>TRBD1|TRBV4-3|TRBJ2-7|-
CASSHSGTGDYEQYF
TGCGCCAGCAGCCATTCCGGGACAGGGGACTACGAGCAGTACTTC
>-|TRBV27|TRBJ2-1|once
CASSLPGGSYNEQFF
TGTGCCAGCAGTTTGCCAGGGGGGTCCTACAATGAGCAGTTCTTC
>TRBD1|TRBV29-1|TRBJ1-2|-
CSVDVARGLGYGYTF
TGCAGCGTTGACGTAGCCAGGGGGCTTGGCTATGGCTACACCTTC
>-|TRBV11-2|TRBJ1-3|once
CASSLGGGTTNTIYF
TGTGCCAGCAGCTTAGGAGGCGGGACCACTAACACCATATATTTT
>-|TRBV7-6|TRBJ2-3|-
CASEADRGRTDTQYF
TGTGCCAGCGAAGCGGATCGCGGGCGCACAGATACGCAGTATTTT
>-|TRBV29-1|TRBJ2-3|-
CSVARENTDTQYF
TGCAGCGTTGCGCGGGAAAACACAGATACGCAGTATTTT
>TRBD1|TRBV12-3/TRBV12-4|TRBJ2-7|-
CASSLGGQSEQYF
TGTGCCAGCAGTTTAGGGGGACAGAGCGAGCAGTACTTC
>-|TRBV9|TRBJ1-5|-
CASSPYGDYNQPQHF
TGTGCCAGCAGCCCCTACGGGGATTACAATCAGCCCCAGCATTTT
>-|TRBV6-5|TRBJ1-5|-
CASSYDRFNQPQHF
TGTGCCAGCAGTTACGACAGATTCAATCAGCCCCAGCATTTT
>-|TRBV29-1|TRBJ1-2|-
CSGGDPRGDGYTF
TGCAGCGGCGGGGACCCTCGGGGAGATGGCTACACCTTC
>-|TRBV6-1|TRBJ2-6|-
CASSVYRDPTSGANVLTF
TGTGCCAGCAGTGTCTACAGGGATCCCACCTCTGGGGCCAACGTCCTGACTTTC
>-|TRBV7-9|TRBJ2-3|-
CASSLASTDTQYF
TGTGCCAGCAGCTTGGCTAGCACAGATACGCAGTATTTT
>TRBD2|TRBV6-2/TRBV6-3|TRBJ2-5|once
CASSPTSGRPQETQYF
TGTGCCAGCAGCCCTACTAGCGGGAGGCCGCAAGAGACCCAGTACTTC
>-|TRBV19|TRBJ2-7|-
CASKQNGWSSYEQYF
TGTGCCAGTAAACAAAACGGGTGGAGCTCCTACGAGCAGTACTTC
>TRBD1|TRBV5-5|TRBJ2-7|-
CASRNWDRGRYEQYF
TGTGCCAGCAGGAACTGGGACAGGGGGCGTTATGAGCAGTACTTC
>TRBD2|TRBV5-1|TRBJ2-7|-
CASSLRAGGNVEQYF
TGCGCCAGCAGCTTACGCGCGGGAGGGAACGTCGAGCAGTACTTC
>TRBD1|TRBV2|TRBJ1-4|-
CASRVQGVANEKLFF
TGTGCCAGCAGGGTACAGGGGGTGGCTAATGAAAAACTGTTTTTT
>-|TRBV4-3|TRBJ2-3|-
CASRAHPSTDTQYF
TGCGCCAGCAGGGCTCATCCTAGCACAGATACGCAGTATTTT
>TRBD2|TRBV7-7|TRBJ2-3|few
CASSAGLAADGGTQYF
TGTGCTAGCAGCGCGGGACTAGCGGCTGATGGAGGGACGCAGTATTTT
>-|TRBV4-3|TRBJ1-6|-
CASSQGEASSSYNSPLHF
TGCGCCAGCAGCCAAGGCGAGGCCTCCTCGTCCTATAATTCACCCCTCCACTTT
>TRBD1|TRBV5-1|TRBJ2-5|-
CASSWSGGQETQYF
TGCGCCAGCAGCTGGTCAGGGGGTCAAGAGACCCAGTACTTC
>-|TRBV6-5|TRBJ1-1|once
CASSYEPGFSTEAFF
TGTGCCAGCAGTTACGAACCGGGGTTTAGTACTGAAGCTTTCTTT
>-|TRBV15|TRBJ1-1|-
CATSMGDTLNTEAFF
TGTGCCACCAGCATGGGGGACACCTTGAACACTGAAGCTTTCTTT
>-|TRBV12-5|TRBJ2-7|-
CASGLGSYYEQYF
TGTGCTAGTGGTTTGGGCAGTTACTACGAGCAGTACTTC
>TRBD1|TRBV27|TRBJ1-5|-
CASSSGTGRVDQPQHF
TGTGCCAGCAGTTCCGGGACAGGGAGGGTTGATCAGCCCCAGCATTTT
>-|TRBV18|TRBJ1-2|-
CASSPPTGVFSGYTF
TGTGCCAGCTCACCACCGACAGGAGTTTTTTCTGGCTACACCTTC
>-|TRBV9|TRBJ2-5|-
CASSVGTKDSLQETQYF
TGTGCCAGCAGCGTAGGTACGAAGGACAGCCTCCAAGAGACCCAGTACTTC